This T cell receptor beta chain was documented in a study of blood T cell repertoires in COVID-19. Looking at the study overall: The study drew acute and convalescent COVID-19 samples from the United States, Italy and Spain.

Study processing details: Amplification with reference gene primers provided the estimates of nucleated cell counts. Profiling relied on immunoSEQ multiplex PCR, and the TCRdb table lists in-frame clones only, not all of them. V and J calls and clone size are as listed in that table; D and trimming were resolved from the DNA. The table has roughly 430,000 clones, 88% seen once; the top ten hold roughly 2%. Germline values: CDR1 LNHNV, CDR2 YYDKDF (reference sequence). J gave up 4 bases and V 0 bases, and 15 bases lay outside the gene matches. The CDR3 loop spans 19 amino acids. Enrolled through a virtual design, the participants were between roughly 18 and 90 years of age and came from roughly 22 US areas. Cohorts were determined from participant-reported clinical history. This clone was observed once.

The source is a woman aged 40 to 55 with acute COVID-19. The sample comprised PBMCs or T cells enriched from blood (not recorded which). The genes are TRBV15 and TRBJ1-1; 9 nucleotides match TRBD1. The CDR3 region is CATSRERFRQGGSGTEAFF. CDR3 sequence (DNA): TGTGCCACCAGCAGAGAAAGATTTCGACAGGGGGGTTCAGGCACTGAAGCTTTCTTT.